These T cell receptor beta chains were read from a single sample in a study of ipilimumab plus nivolumab after autologous stem cell transplantation. TCRdb keeps only in-frame clones here, not all; method: immunoSEQ multiplex PCR. Of over 80,000 clones in the sample, nearly 85% were seen once. Sequencing was performed on PBMCs, taken in a trial of ipilimumab plus nivolumab as post-transplant consolidation. The receptors stem from a male donor with diffuse large B-cell lymphoma. The CDR3 runs from the conserved cysteine through the conserved F or W. The D gene is left open where the match is weak. Where a row states a size, it is once, few, many or the class of an expanded clone; other rows omit it.

D gene	V gene	clone size	J gene	CDR3 protein	CDR3 DNA
NA	TRBV30	NA	TRBJ1-2	CAWRPREGGLSGYTF	TGTGCCTGGAGACCTCGGGAGGGGGGTCTGAGTGGCTACACCTTC
NA	TRBV7-2	NA	TRBJ2-7	CASSIEGRTQYF	TGTGCCAGCAGCATAGAGGGGAGGACTCAGTACTTC
NA	TRBV18	once	TRBJ2-5	CASSRALYQETQYF	TGTGCCAGCTCCCGGGCTCTCTACCAAGAGACCCAGTACTTC
TRBD1	TRBV6-5	NA	TRBJ1-3	CASRTGGSGNTIYF	TGTGCCAGCAGGACAGGGGGCTCTGGAAACACCATATATTTT
NA	TRBV20-1	NA	TRBJ1-1	CSAEVNTEAFF	TGCAGTGCAGAGGTGAACACTGAAGCTTTCTTT
TRBD1	TRBV19	once	TRBJ1-6	CATSGGQSWAYNSPLHF	TGTGCCACCAGTGGGGGACAGTCCTGGGCCTATAATTCACCCCTCCACTTT
NA	TRBV14	NA	TRBJ2-4	CASSQGGNIQYF	TGTGCCAGCAGCCAAGGGGGAAACATTCAGTACTTC
NA	TRBV2	NA	TRBJ1-2	CASSESTMLTNYGYTF	TGTGCCAGCAGTGAATCAACCATGCTAACTAACTATGGCTACACCTTC
NA	TRBV25-1	NA	TRBJ1-2	CASSEWGENYGYTF	TGTGCCAGCAGTGAATGGGGGGAGAACTATGGCTACACCTTC
TRBD1	TRBV27	NA	TRBJ2-7	CASSLFRGLSYEQYF	TGTGCCAGCAGTTTGTTCAGGGGGCTGTCCTACGAGCAGTACTTC
NA	TRBV5-1	once	TRBJ1-5	CASSLTGGVQPQHF	TGCGCCAGCAGCCTGACGGGGGGAGTTCAGCCCCAGCATTTT
TRBD1	TRBV2	NA	TRBJ1-2	CASSAPPGQGGYTF	TGTGCCAGCAGTGCCCCACCGGGACAGGGTGGCTACACCTTC
NA	TRBV2	NA	TRBJ1-5	CASSEALLGGKNNQPQHF	TGTGCCAGCAGTGAAGCGCTTCTTGGAGGGAAGAACAATCAGCCCCAGCATTTT
NA	TRBV9	NA	TRBJ2-7	CASSVGPGPGYEQYF	TGTGCCAGCAGCGTAGGGCCAGGGCCGGGCTACGAGCAGTACTTC
TRBD2	TRBV5-1	once	TRBJ2-3	CATRGDPRGTDTQYF	TGCGCCACCCGGGGGGACCCTCGAGGCACAGATACGCAGTATTTT
NA	TRBV12-2	NA	TRBJ2-7	CASRLERIGQGGYEQYF	TGTGCAAGTCGCTTAGAAAGAATAGGACAGGGAGGGTACGAGCAGTACTTC
NA	TRBV19	once	TRBJ1-2	CASSMGQVYGYTF	TGTGCCAGTAGTATGGGCCAGGTATATGGCTACACCTTC
NA	TRBV6-6	NA	TRBJ1-4	CAAGRANEKLFF	TGTGCTGCTGGGAGGGCTAATGAAAAACTGTTTTTT
NA	TRBV19	few	TRBJ1-2	CASSIRPSNYGYTF	TGTGCCAGTAGTATCCGGCCCTCTAACTATGGCTACACCTTC
NA	TRBV5-1	few	TRBJ2-5	CASSYAALGGAQGETQYF	TGCGCCAGCAGCTACGCGGCCCTAGGGGGGGCACAAGGCGAGACCCAGTACTTC
TRBD1	TRBV19	NA	TRBJ1-5	CASMAEGRGHQPQHF	TGTGCCAGTATGGCTGAGGGCAGGGGGCATCAGCCCCAGCATTTT
NA	TRBV6-1	once	TRBJ2-1	CATERGPTYNEQFF	TGTGCCACTGAACGGGGGCCCACCTACAATGAGCAGTTCTTC
TRBD1	TRBV7-8	NA	TRBJ2-7	CASSLGPGGGEQYF	TGTGCCAGCAGCTTAGGTCCAGGGGGCGGCGAGCAGTACTTC
NA	TRBV7-2	once	TRBJ1-1	CASSLDPNTEAFF	TGTGCCAGCAGCTTGGACCCGAACACTGAAGCTTTCTTT
TRBD2	TRBV7-8	NA	TRBJ2-5	CASAFTPGTSGGAGTETQYF	TGTGCCAGCGCCTTCACTCCCGGGACTAGCGGGGGGGCAGGCACAGAGACCCAGTACTTC
NA	TRBV19	few	TRBJ1-1	CASRAVMNTEAFF	TGTGCCAGTAGGGCGGTCATGAACACTGAAGCTTTCTTT
NA	TRBV5-1	NA	TRBJ1-1	CASSFGRNLGNTEAFF	TGCGCCAGCAGCTTCGGGCGTAACTTGGGGAACACTGAAGCTTTCTTT
NA	TRBV4-2	NA	TRBJ2-1	CASSQDQWRLDGNEQFF	TGTGCCAGCAGCCAAGATCAATGGAGACTAGACGGCAATGAGCAGTTCTTC
TRBD1	TRBV5-1	NA	TRBJ2-7	CASTPDRVPYEQYF	TGCGCCAGCACCCCAGACAGGGTACCCTACGAGCAGTACTTC
NA	TRBV12-1	NA	TRBJ2-7	CASSFAYVW	TGTGCCAGCAGCTTTGCTTATGTTTGG
TRBD2	TRBV7-3	NA	TRBJ2-1	CASSLGTSLYDEQFF	TGTGCCAGCAGCTTAGGGACTAGCTTATATGATGAGCAGTTCTTC
NA	TRBV9	NA	TRBJ2-2	CASSVRQGTNTGELFF	TGTGCCAGCAGCGTAAGGCAGGGAACTAACACCGGGGAGCTGTTTTTT
NA	TRBV28	NA	TRBJ1-6	CASSFQGYNSPLHF	TGTGCCAGCAGTTTTCAGGGATATAATTCACCCCTCCACTTT
NA	TRBV7-9	NA	TRBJ2-5	CASSRSGQETQYF	TGTGCCAGCAGCCGGTCGGGCCAAGAGACCCAGTACTTC
NA	TRBV19	few	TRBJ2-2	CASSRTGSRVELFF	TGTGCCAGTAGTAGAACCGGGTCCCGAGTGGAGCTGTTTTTT
TRBD2	TRBV5-1	NA	TRBJ2-3	CASSLLGSGRDTQYF	TGCGCCAGCAGCTTGCTGGGTAGCGGGAGAGATACGCAGTATTTT
NA	TRBV27	few	TRBJ2-7	CASSRQDGKLTYEQYF	TGTGCCAGCAGCAGACAGGACGGTAAACTAACCTACGAGCAGTACTTC
NA	TRBV30	NA	TRBJ1-2	CAWALMSGGGYTF	TGTGCCTGGGCCTTGATGTCTGGGGGTGGCTACACCTTC
NA	TRBV9	few	TRBJ1-2	CASSVGRGAGGYTF	TGTGCCAGCAGCGTAGGGAGGGGGGCTGGTGGCTACACCTTC
TRBD1	TRBV7-9	NA	TRBJ2-5	CASSLGSGQGYQETQYF	TGTGCCAGCAGCTTAGGCTCCGGACAGGGCTACCAAGAGACCCAGTACTTC
TRBD1	TRBV5-1	NA	TRBJ2-3	CASSVQGATDTQYF	TGCGCCAGCAGCGTGCAGGGGGCAACAGATACGCAGTATTTT
TRBD2	TRBV7-2	NA	TRBJ2-3	CASSLASLAGSGTDTQYF	TGTGCCAGCAGCTTAGCGAGTCTAGCGGGTTCTGGCACAGATACGCAGTATTTT
TRBD2	TRBV5-6	NA	TRBJ2-3	CASSSVGLAGSTDTQYF	TGTGCCAGCAGCTCAGTCGGGCTAGCGGGATCCACAGATACGCAGTATTTT
TRBD2	TRBV5-4	NA	TRBJ2-3	CASSLFRGGRTDTQYF	TGTGCCAGCAGCCTTTTCCGGGGGGGACGCACAGATACGCAGTATTTT
NA	TRBV18	NA	TRBJ2-1	CASTTRAGSNEQFF	TGTGCCAGCACTACACGGGCCGGTTCCAATGAGCAGTTCTTC
NA	TRBV7-3	NA	TRBJ2-1	CASSLSLGGLEQFF	TGTGCCAGCAGCTTAAGTCTGGGGGGCCTTGAGCAGTTCTTC
TRBD1	TRBV5-4	NA	TRBJ2-7	CASSLDRAHEQYF	TGTGCCAGCAGCCTTGACAGGGCCCACGAGCAGTACTTC
TRBD2	TRBV27	NA	TRBJ2-2	CASSFALSGDTGELFF	TGTGCCAGCAGTTTCGCGCTTAGCGGGGATACCGGGGAGCTGTTTTTT
TRBD1	TRBV10-2	NA	TRBJ1-2	CASSDGMAGGGYTF	TGCGCCAGCAGTGACGGTATGGCAGGGGGTGGCTACACCTTC
NA	TRBV5-6	once	TRBJ2-5	CASSLGRTGGPQETQYF	TGTGCCAGCAGCTTGGGGAGGACGGGGGGCCCCCAAGAGACCCAGTACTTC
NA	TRBV11-3	NA	TRBJ2-3	CASSHGQTDTQYF	TGTGCCAGCAGCCATGGACAGACAGATACGCAGTATTTT
NA	TRBV6-1	NA	TRBJ2-7	CASSETPDPYEQYF	TGTGCCAGCAGCGAAACACCAGACCCCTACGAGCAGTACTTC
TRBD1	TRBV6-6	NA	TRBJ1-5	CASSSGTGYSNQPQHF	TGTGCCAGCAGTTCCGGGACAGGGTATAGCAATCAGCCCCAGCATTTT
NA	TRBV5-6	NA	TRBJ1-3	CASSSDIGNTIYF	TGTGCCAGCAGCTCGGACATTGGAAACACCATATATTTT
TRBD1	TRBV9	many	TRBJ1-2	CASSVGQGAFYGYTF	TGTGCCAGCAGCGTAGGACAGGGTGCCTTCTATGGCTACACCTTC
TRBD1	TRBV23-1	NA	TRBJ2-5	CASTKRTGEETQYF	TGCGCCAGCACCAAAAGGACAGGGGAAGAGACCCAGTACTTC
NA	TRBV7-8	NA	TRBJ1-2	CASSLANLGGYTF	TGTGCCAGCAGCTTAGCTAATCTCGGTGGCTACACCTTC